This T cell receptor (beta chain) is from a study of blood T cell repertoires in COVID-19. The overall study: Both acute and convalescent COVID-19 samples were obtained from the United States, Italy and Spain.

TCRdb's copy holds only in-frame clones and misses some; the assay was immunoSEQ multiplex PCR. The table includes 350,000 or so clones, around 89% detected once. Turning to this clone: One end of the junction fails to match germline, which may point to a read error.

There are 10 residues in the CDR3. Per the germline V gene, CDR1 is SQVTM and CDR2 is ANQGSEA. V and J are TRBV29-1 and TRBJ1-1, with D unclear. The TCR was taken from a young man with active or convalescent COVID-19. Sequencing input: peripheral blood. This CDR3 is CSVTAPDAFF. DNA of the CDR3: TGCAGCGTTACAGCCCCTGATGCTTTCTTT.